This TCR beta chain was profiled in a study of cytomegalovirus exposure and HLA in healthy donors. Study in general: The Caucasian-associated ancestry cluster held roughly 80% of 300 to 500 genotyped donors.

Study results and caveats: Later analysis showed most CMV-associated TCR beta chains appearing HLA-restricted. Association of roughly 17,000 TCR beta sequences with HLA alleles was found at 0.05 false discovery rate in a later analysis.

About this clone: The antigen remains unidentified.

Primers included in the PCR were 60 Vbeta and 13 Jbeta primers. Profiling relied on immunoSEQ multiplex PCR, and the TCRdb table lists in-frame clones only, not all of them. The data hold some 150,000 clones, with 71% observed a single time. This receptor was obtained from a woman aged 25 to 45 in good health and CMV-seronegative. The sequencing sample was made of PBMCs.

The CDR3 sequence: CASSPMRGHNEKLFF. The CDR3 nucleotides read TGTGCCAGCTCACCTATGCGAGGGCATAATGAAAAACTGTTTTTT. The V gene is TRBV18, the J gene TRBJ1-4, with no clear D. The V and J ends lost 3 bases and 4 bases respectively, with 12 bases between them. The CDR3 totals 15 residues. Per germline, CDR1 KGHSH and CDR2 LQKENI. Full variable domain (outside the CDR3, taken from reference TRBV18 and TRBJ1-4): NAGVMQNPRHLVRRRGQEARLRCSPMKGHSHVYWYRQLPEEGLKFMVYLQKENIIDESGMPKERFSAEFPKEGPSILRIQQVVRGDSAAYFCASSPMRGHNEKLFFGSGTQLSVL.